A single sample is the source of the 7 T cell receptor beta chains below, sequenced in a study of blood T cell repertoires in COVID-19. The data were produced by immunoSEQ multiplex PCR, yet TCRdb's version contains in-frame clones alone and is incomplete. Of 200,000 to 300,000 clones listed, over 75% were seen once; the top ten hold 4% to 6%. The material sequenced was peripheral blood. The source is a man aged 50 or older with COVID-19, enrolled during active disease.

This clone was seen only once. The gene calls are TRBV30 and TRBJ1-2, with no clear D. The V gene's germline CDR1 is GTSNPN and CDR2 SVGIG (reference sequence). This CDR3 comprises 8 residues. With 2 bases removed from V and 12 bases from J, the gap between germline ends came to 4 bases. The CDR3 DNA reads TGTGCCTGGAGTCCAAACACCTTC. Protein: CAWSPNTF. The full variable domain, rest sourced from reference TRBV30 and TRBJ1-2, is SQTIHQWPATLVQPVGSPLSLECTVEGTSNPNLYWYRQAAGRGLQLLFYSVGIGQISSEVPQNLSASRPQDRQFILSSKKLLLSDSGFYLCAWSPNTFGSGTRLTVV.

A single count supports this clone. The CDR3 sequence: CASSQVFLTGEKLFF. The CDR3 region has the DNA TGCGCCAGCAGCCAAGTGTTCCTAACAGGGGAAAAACTGTTTTTT. The chain employs TRBV4-1 and TRBJ1-4; D possibly corresponds to TRBD1 (6 bases). Trimming took 1 base from V and 8 from J, leaving 14 bases between them. The CDR3 spans 15 residues. Germline lookup yields CDR1 MGHRA and CDR2 YSYEKL.

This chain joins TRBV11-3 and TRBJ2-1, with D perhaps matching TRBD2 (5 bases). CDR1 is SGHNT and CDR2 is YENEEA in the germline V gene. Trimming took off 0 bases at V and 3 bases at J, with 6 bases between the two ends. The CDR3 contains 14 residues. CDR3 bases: TGTGCCAGCAGCTTAGAACGGGGCTACAATGAGCAGTTCTTC. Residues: CASSLERGYNEQFF.

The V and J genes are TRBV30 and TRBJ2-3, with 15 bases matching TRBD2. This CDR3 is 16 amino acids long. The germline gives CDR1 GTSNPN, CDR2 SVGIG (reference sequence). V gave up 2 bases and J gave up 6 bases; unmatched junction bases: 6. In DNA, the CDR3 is TGTGCCTGGAGTTTTGGACTAGCGGGGGGGCCGGATACGCAGTATTTT. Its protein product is CAWSFGLAGGPDTQYF.

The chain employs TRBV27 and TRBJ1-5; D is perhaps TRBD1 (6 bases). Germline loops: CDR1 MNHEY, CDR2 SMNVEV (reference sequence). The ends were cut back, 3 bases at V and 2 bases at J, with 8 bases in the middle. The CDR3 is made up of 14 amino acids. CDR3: CASSFNRGNQPQHF. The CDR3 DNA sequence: TGTGCCAGCAGTTTCAACAGGGGCAATCAGCCCCAGCATTTT.

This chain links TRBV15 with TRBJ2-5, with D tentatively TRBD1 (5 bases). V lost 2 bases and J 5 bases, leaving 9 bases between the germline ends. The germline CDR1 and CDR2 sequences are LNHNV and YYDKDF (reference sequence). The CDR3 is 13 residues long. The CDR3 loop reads CATSRPGLETQYF. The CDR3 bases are TGTGCCACCAGCAGACCAGGGTTGGAGACCCAGTACTTC.

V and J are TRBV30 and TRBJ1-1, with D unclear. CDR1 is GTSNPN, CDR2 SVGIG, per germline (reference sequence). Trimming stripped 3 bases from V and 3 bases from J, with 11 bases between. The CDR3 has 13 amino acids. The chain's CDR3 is CAWSSGLYTEAFF. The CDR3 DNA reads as TGTGCCTGGAGCTCTGGACTGTACACTGAAGCTTTCTTT.